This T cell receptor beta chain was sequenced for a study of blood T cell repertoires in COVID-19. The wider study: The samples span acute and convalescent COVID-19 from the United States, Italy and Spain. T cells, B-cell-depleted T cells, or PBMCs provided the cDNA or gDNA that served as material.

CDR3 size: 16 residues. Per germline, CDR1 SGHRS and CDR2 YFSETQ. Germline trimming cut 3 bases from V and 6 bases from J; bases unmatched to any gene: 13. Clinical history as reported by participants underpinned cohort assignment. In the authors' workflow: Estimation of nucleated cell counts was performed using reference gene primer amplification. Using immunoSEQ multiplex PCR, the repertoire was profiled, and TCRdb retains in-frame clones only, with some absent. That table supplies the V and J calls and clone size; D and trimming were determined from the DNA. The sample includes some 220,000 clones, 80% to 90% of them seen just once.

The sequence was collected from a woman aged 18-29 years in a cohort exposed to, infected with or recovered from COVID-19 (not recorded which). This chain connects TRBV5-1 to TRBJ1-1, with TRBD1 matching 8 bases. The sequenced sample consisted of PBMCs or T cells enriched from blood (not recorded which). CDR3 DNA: TGCGCCAGCAGCTGGGGGACAGGCCCCAAGACCTCTGAAGCTTTCTTT. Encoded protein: CASSWGTGPKTSEAFF.